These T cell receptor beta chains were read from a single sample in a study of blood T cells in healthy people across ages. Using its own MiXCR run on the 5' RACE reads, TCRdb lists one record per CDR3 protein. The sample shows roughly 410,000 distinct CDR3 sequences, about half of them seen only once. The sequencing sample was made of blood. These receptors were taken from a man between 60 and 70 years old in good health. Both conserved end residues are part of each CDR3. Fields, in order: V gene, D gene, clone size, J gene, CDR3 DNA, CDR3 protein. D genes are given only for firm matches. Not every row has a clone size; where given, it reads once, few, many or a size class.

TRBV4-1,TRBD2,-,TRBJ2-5,TGCGCCAGCAGCCAAGATTGGGCGGGAGGAGTAGAGACCCAGTACTTC,CASSQDWAGGVETQYF
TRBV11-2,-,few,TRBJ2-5,TGTGCCAGCAGCTTAGATCCGGCCTCCCCAGAGACCCAGTACTTC,CASSLDPASPETQYF
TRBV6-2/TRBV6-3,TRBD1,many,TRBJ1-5,TGTGCCAGCAGCTTAACACAGGGGGCGCAGGGCAATCAGCCCCAGCATTTT,CASSLTQGAQGNQPQHF
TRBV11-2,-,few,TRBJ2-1,TGTGCCAGCAGCTACAGAGGACAGTCCTACAATGAGCAGTTCTTC,CASSYRGQSYNEQFF
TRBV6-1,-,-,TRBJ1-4,TGTGCCAGCAGTGAACTCGGGGGGGCTAATGAAAAACTGTTTTTT,CASSELGGANEKLFF
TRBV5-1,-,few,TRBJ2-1,TGCGCCAGCAGCCGAACCGGGGCCACGGACAATGAGCAGTTCTTC,CASSRTGATDNEQFF
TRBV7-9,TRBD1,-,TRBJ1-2,TGTGCCAGCAGCTCCTCCGGACAGGGGAACTATGGCTACACCTTC,CASSSSGQGNYGYTF
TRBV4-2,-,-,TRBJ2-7,TGTGCCAGCAGCCAAGATCAGGACAATGAGCAGTACTTC,CASSQDQDNEQYF
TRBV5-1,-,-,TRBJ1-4,TGCGCCAGCAGTTCCGGAGAATTTGGAACAAGGCTGTTTTTT,CASSSGEFGTRLFF
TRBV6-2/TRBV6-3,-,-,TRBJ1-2,TGTGCCAGCAGCTTCTCCCCTAACTATGGCTACACCTTC,CASSFSPNYGYTF
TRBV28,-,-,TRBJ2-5,TGTGCCAGCAGTCCCTATCAGGGAACGGGCCAAGAGACCCAGTACTTC,CASSPYQGTGQETQYF
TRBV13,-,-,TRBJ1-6,TGTGCCAGCAGCTTAGTCGGGGGAATTATCGGTGAGGATTCACCCCTCCACTTT,CASSLVGGIIGEDSPLHF
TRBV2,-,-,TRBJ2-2,TGTGCCAGCAGTCCCGAGGGGGGGACAAACACCGGGGAGCTGTTTTTT,CASSPEGGTNTGELFF